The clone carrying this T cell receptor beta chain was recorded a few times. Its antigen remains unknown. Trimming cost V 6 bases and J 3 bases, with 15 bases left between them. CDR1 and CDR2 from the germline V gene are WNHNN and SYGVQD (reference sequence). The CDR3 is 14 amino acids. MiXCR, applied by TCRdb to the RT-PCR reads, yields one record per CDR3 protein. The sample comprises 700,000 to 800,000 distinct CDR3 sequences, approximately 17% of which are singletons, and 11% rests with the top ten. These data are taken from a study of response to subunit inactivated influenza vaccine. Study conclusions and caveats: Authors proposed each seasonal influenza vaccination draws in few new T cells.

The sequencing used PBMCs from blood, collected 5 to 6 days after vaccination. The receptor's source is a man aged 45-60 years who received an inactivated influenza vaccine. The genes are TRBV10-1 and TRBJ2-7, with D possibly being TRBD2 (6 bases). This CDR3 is CASSPTGTFYEQYF. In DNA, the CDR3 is TGCGCCAGCAGCCCCACCGGGACTTTCTACGAGCAGTACTTC.